Detailed here is one T cell receptor (beta chain). In the original processing: Researchers report that nucleated cell counts were estimated from reference gene primer amplification. Data came from immunoSEQ multiplex PCR; TCRdb stores just in-frame clones and leaves some out. V, J and clone size are those of that table, while D and trimming were read from the DNA. The sample carries more than 110,000 clones, around 80% recorded once. The sample comes from a study of blood T cell repertoires in COVID-19. The sequence came from a human donor in a cohort sampled during active COVID-19. Sequencing was done on a sample of peripheral blood.

CDR3 sequence reads: CASSATSTYEQYF. CDR3 bases: TGTGCCAGTAGTGCGACTAGTACCTACGAGCAGTACTTC. This chain joins TRBV19 and TRBJ2-7; TRBD2 might be the D (6 bases). The CDR3 runs 13 residues. The germline CDR1 and CDR2 sequences are LNHDA and SQIVND (reference sequence). Between the trimmed V and J ends, which lost 5 bases and 2 bases, there was a span of 10 bases.